A single sample is the source of the 3 T cell receptor beta chains below, sequenced in a study of shared clonotypes between healthy human individuals. Libraries were prepared by immunoSEQ multiplex PCR; TCRdb keeps only in-frame clonotypes and omits some of them. The sample gives a few million clones, approximately 95% of which show up once; around 0.4% is in the top ten. Sequenced material: naive CD4+ T cells from PBMCs. Subset meaning: CD45RA+ positively selected. The receptors originated from a man aged 18 to 30 in good health. Some clones in this sample may be carry-over from other donors' samples.

The chain uses TRBV29-1 and TRBJ2-1; D is perhaps TRBD1 or TRBD2 (5 bases each). V was pared by 4 bases and J by 13 bases, with 20 bases between. The CDR3 length is 13 residues. Germline lookup yields CDR1 SQVTM and CDR2 ANQGSEA. CDR3 amino acids: CSVGLVFGAQQFF. The CDR3 coding sequence is TGCAGCGTTGGGTTGGTTTTCGGGGCCCAACAGTTCTTC.

The gene calls are TRBV19 and TRBJ1-1; D is unclear. The germline V gene encodes CDR1 LNHDA and CDR2 SQIVND (reference sequence). The V gene lost 5 bases and the J gene lost 1 base, with 14 bases spanning the gap. The CDR3 loop spans 15 amino acids. The CDR3 loop is CASSLFGRRNTEAFF. The CDR3 region has the DNA TGTGCCAGTAGTCTTTTTGGCCGGAGGAACACTGAAGCTTTCTTT.

V is TRBV6-1 and J is TRBJ2-6, with a tentative D call TRBD1 (5 bases). The CDR3 loop spans 16 amino acids. Germline CDR1 and CDR2: MNHNS and SASEGT. Trimming pared 3 bases from V and 2 bases from J, leaving 11 bases between. CDR3 coding DNA: TGTGCCAGCAGTGACTTTAGGACAACTGGGGCCAACGTCCTGACTTTC. It codes for CASSDFRTTGANVLTF.